This entry concerns a single T cell receptor beta chain. Its antigen is unidentified. The data were obtained in a study of OX40 agonist ivuxolimab in advanced cancers. Study background: Checkpoint inhibitors had been given previously to 40% of patients. Study results and limitations: By week 6 at 0.1 to 3.0 mg/kg, blood CD4+ and CD8+ T cells had expanded clonally.

Exclusion of a patient followed from autoimmune disease history or systemic immunosuppression. Trimming pared 1 base from V and 5 bases from J, leaving 15 bases between. The germline gives CDR1 SEHNR, CDR2 FQNEAQ (reference sequence). This CDR3 spans 16 amino acids. Profiling relied on immunoSEQ multiplex PCR, and the TCRdb table lists in-frame clones only, not all of them. The sample has approximately 46,000 clones; around nine tenths are singletons. Material: CD4+ or CD8+ T cells sorted from blood, obtained in a trial of the OX40 agonist ivuxolimab. The receptor was derived from an adult with an advanced solid tumor such as melanoma, head and neck, liver or kidney cancer. The V call is TRBV7-9, the J call TRBJ1-5; weak D call: TRBD1 (5 bases). DNA for the CDR3: TGTGCCAGCAGCTTAGATTTGGGGGAACGGGATCAGCCCCAGCATTTT. It yields the protein CASSLDLGERDQPQHF.